This TCR beta chain was sequenced for a study of vaccination and CD4 T cells after COVID-19. Notes on the study in general: Only post-vaccination samples contained a median around 83% of the reactive clones in convalescent patients.

Noted treatment: roughly 10-day PBMC culture with coronavirus spike peptide pools or control peptides (ViraFEST assay). Dates of PCR positivity, March to December 2020, preceded the US Alpha, Beta and Delta variants. Per-well cultures of two million PBMCs received about 10 IU/ml IL-2 and 8.5 to 10 ug/ml peptide pools. This clonotype turned up a few times. Its target is not known. V lost 4 bases to trimming and J lost 2 bases, with 14 bases between them. The CDR3 has 15 residues. The germline CDR1 and CDR2 sequences are SGHTA and FQGNSA. The Oncomine TCR Beta short-read assay was what sequenced the DNA obtained from cultured CD4+ T cells. Using the QIAamp micro DNA kit, genomic DNA was extracted from the CD4+ T cells that had been cultured. TCRdb re-called the PCR reads with MiXCR, one entry per CDR3 protein. Of under 25,000 distinct CDR3 sequences listed, roughly 23% were seen once; the top ten hold almost 8%.

The rearrangement uses TRBV7-2 and TRBJ1-2, with a weak D call TRBD1 (5 bases). The source is a human donor with COVID-19. The sample was cultured CD4+ T cells from blood. CDR3 region: CASSYRAGTNYGYTF. The DNA for the CDR3 is TGTGCCAGCAGCTATCGGGCAGGGACGAACTATGGCTACACCTTC.